This entry is about one T cell receptor beta chain. The sample comes from a study of blood T cell repertoires in COVID-19. Across the whole study: The United States, Italy and Spain provided the acute and convalescent COVID-19 samples. The cDNA or gDNA used as material had been derived from T cells, B-cell-depleted T cells, or PBMCs.

Germline CDR1 MRHNA, CDR2 SNTAGT. The CDR3 covers 15 residues. V dropped 5 bases and J dropped 3; count of bases not matched to a gene: 4. Authors' processing steps: Quantification of nucleated cells was approximated via reference gene primer amplification. Sequencing used immunoSEQ multiplex PCR; TCRdb keeps in-frame clones, though not all of them. Clonal size and the V and J genes are those of that table, whereas D and trimming came from the DNA. The data hold 25,000 to 35,000 clones, with around 82% observed a single time. V is TRBV6-4 and J is TRBJ2-3; 11 bases agree with TRBD2. The clonotype was recovered from a man older than 75 with active or convalescent COVID-19. Source material: peripheral blood. Written as DNA, the CDR3 is TGTGCCAGCAGTAAACTAGCGGGAGAGACAGATACGCAGTATTTT. It codes for CASSKLAGETDTQYF.